This paragraph reports one TCR beta chain. This could be a read error, since a much larger clone is one nucleotide away. This sample was included in a study of T cells after yellow fever vaccination. About the research overall: Investigators sorted EM, EMRA, CM and Tscm memory subsets, relying on CD3, CD45RA, CCR7 and CD95.

CDR1 is MDHEN and CDR2 is SYDVKM in the germline V gene. This CDR3 is 11 amino acids long. The V gene lost 10 bases and the J gene lost 7 bases, with 11 bases spanning the gap. One entry per CDR3 protein, called by TCRdb with MiXCR from the 5' RACE reads. The repertoire holds 40,000 to 50,000 distinct CDR3 sequences, with more than 6% as singletons. The starting material was PBMCs, either bulk or a sorted T-cell subset (CD4+, CD8+, memory, or dextramer-sorted; not recorded which), obtained 45 days after the yellow fever booster vaccination. V and J are TRBV28 and TRBJ2-4; D ambiguous. The clonotype was recovered from a man aged 25 to 45 who received the YFV17D yellow fever vaccine. CDR3 nucleotide sequence: TGTGCCAACAAAGGGATGAACATTCAGTACTTC. Protein: CANKGMNIQYF. Full variable domain (outside the CDR3, taken from reference TRBV28 and TRBJ2-4): DVKVTQSSRYLVKRTGEKVFLECVQDMDHENMFWYRQDPGLGLRLIYFSYDVKMKEKGDIPEGYSVSREKKERFSLILESASTNQTSMYLCANKGMNIQYFGAGTRLSVL.